This T cell receptor (beta chain) is drawn from a study of regulatory T cells in long-lasting Graves disease. J gave up 8 bases and V 3 bases, and 5 bases lay outside the gene matches. The CDR3 is made up of 15 amino acids. CDR1 is ENHRY, CDR2 SYGVKD, per germline. Study-wide results and limits: Owing to a sample size that was small, accuracy may have been reduced. Favored usage of TRBV28, TRBJ1-2 and TRBJ2-5 was recorded in persistent disease.

To make TCR beta libraries, researchers used iRepertoire HTBI primers and Arm-PCR of CDR3 regions. One entry per CDR3 protein, called by TCRdb with MiXCR from the multiplex PCR reads. The data contain more than 450,000 distinct CDR3 sequences, 15% to 20% of them singletons. Concerning this clonotype: No antigen is known for it.

As for time point: newly diagnosed GD, antithyroid drugs for less than 3 months. Isolated PBMC RNA provided the starting material for the TCR library. The sample was also linked to a second study, of T cells in Graves' hyperthyroidism and ophthalmopathy. As reported in that work: Among thyroid clonotypes expanded above 0.001, most also appeared in blood.

This chain uses TRBV10-3 with TRBJ2-1, with TRBD2 matching 12 bases. This clonotype was sampled from a middle-aged man with Graves disease. The starting material was peripheral blood mononuclear cells (PBMCs), obtained at new diagnosis, from a patient treated with antithyroid drugs. This CDR3 is CAISDGLAGHHEQFF. The CDR3 region has the DNA TGTGCCATCAGTGATGGACTAGCGGGGCACCATGAGCAGTTCTTC.